This TCR beta chain was sequenced in a study of CD8 T cells in Susac syndrome. The wider study: Each patient with Susac syndrome, at the time of blood draw, was therapy-naive, on corticosteroids, or on intravenous immunoglobulin alone.

An input of about 0.5 to 1 ug of RNA was subjected to reverse transcription using random hexamers. Multiplex PCR with immunoSEQ amplified the TCR beta CDR3 across 54 Vbeta and 13 Jbeta. One entry per CDR3 protein results from TCRdb running MiXCR on the immunoSEQ multiplex PCR reads. The sample has 70,000 to 95,000 distinct CDR3 sequences; 94% are singletons. Sequencing of TCR beta was performed on blood CD8+ and CD4+ T cells. Germline CDR1 and CDR2: MNHEY and SMNVEV (reference sequence). The CDR3 covers 14 residues. The V end was cut by 3 bases, the J end by 3 bases, with 10 bases between. The chain links TRBV27 to TRBJ2-3, with D possibly being TRBD1 (6 bases). This clonotype was sampled from a human donor with Susac syndrome. Sequencing was carried out using CD8+ T cells from PBMCs. The CDR3 loop reads CASSFRTETDTQYF. The CDR3 coding sequence is TGTGCCAGCAGTTTTCGGACAGAAACAGATACGCAGTATTTT.